This T cell receptor (beta chain) is from a study of shared clonotypes between healthy human individuals. Overall study findings and caveats: Unshared clonotypes carried lower generation probabilities than those common to all four donors.

Germline CDR1 and CDR2: LNHDA and SQIVND (reference sequence). The CDR3 extends over 15 amino acids. The V gene lost 4 bases and the J gene lost 5 bases, with 17 bases spanning the gap. At a deep level, the assay was run. Investigators spread the genomic DNA of each subset evenly over several immunoSEQ plates. Sequencing used immunoSEQ multiplex PCR; TCRdb keeps in-frame clones, though not all of them. The sample lists some 2 million clones, about 95% occurring once. In regard to this clone: Its antigen remains unknown.

Terminally differentiated effector memory CD45RA+ cells were excluded by CCR7 positive selection of CD45RO-negative cells. Participating donors were healthy, HIV-negative adults free of recent acute infections or vaccinations. Sequencing was performed on naive CD8+ T cells sorted from blood. The receptor's source is a man between 18 and 29 years old in good health. The rearrangement joins TRBV19 to TRBJ2-5; possible D gene TRBD1, 7 bases. The CDR3 spells CASSTRQGGWETQYF. CDR3 sequence (DNA): TGTGCCAGTAGTACAAGACAGGGAGGATGGGAGACCCAGTACTTC.